These 27 T cell receptor beta chains came from one sample sequenced in a study of T cell clones after liver transplantation. Sequencing used immunoSEQ multiplex PCR; TCRdb keeps in-frame clones, though not all of them. The repertoire holds roughly 53,000 clones, with roughly 70% as singletons. Source: CD4+ T cells from blood, taken at the 22-month timepoint. The receptors stem from a human patient who received a liver transplant. These T cells may partly come from the graft donor.

The chain employs TRBV18 and TRBJ1-5, with D possibly TRBD1 on 5 matching bases. This CDR3 is 15 amino acids long. The V and J ends lost 3 bases and 5 bases respectively, with 14 bases between them. Germline CDR1 KGHSH, CDR2 LQKENI. The CDR3 sequence: CASSPDGGTYQPQHF. CDR3 DNA: TGTGCCAGCTCACCGGACGGGGGTACGTATCAGCCCCAGCATTTT.

This clone has just one count. This chain uses TRBV6-1 with TRBJ1-3; D call uncertain. This CDR3 has 15 residues. Between the trimmed V and J ends, which lost 6 bases and 0 bases, there was a span of 12 bases. Germline V CDR1 and CDR2: MNHNS, SASEGT. Here the CDR3 reads CASSYDTFSGNTIYF. As DNA, the CDR3 is TGTGCCAGCAGCTACGACACGTTCTCTGGAAACACCATATATTTT.

The V call is TRBV15, the J call TRBJ2-7; D may be TRBD1 (5 bases). Germline assignment: CDR1 LNHNV and CDR2 YYDKDF (reference sequence). Between the trimmed V and J ends, which lost 1 base and 7 bases, there was a span of 8 bases. This CDR3 is built from 12 residues. The CDR3 reads CATSRGAGEQYF. The CDR3 DNA reads TGTGCCACCAGCAGAGGGGCAGGGGAGCAGTACTTC.

The chain joins TRBV21-1 to TRBJ2-5; the D call of TRBD1 is as the table states it, not checked on the DNA. TRBV21-1 is annotated as a pseudogene. There are 14 residues in the CDR3. The CDR3 region is CASSKTGDGETQYF. CDR3 in DNA: TGTGCCAGCAGCAAGACAGGGGACGGGGAGACCCAGTACTTC.

This chain uses TRBV11-2 with TRBJ1-1; tentatively, D is TRBD1 (5 bases). The CDR3 consists of 11 residues. Looked up from germline, CDR1 is SGHAT and CDR2 is FQNNGV. Trimming pared 4 bases from V and 10 bases from J, leaving 10 bases between. The CDR3 here is CASSYGQGAFF. The CDR3 DNA reads TGTGCCAGCAGCTACGGACAAGGAGCTTTCTTT.

On this clone itself: One end of the junction is discordant with germline, which a read error may explain. The gene calls are TRBV7-7 and TRBJ2-2; possible D gene TRBD1, 6 bases. This CDR3 is 15 amino acids long. Germline V lookup: CDR1 SSHAT, CDR2 FNYEAQ (reference sequence). The CDR3 region is CASSLEVDRTGELFF. The CDR3 DNA reads TGTGCTAGCAGCTTAGAGGTTGACAGGACCGGGGAGCTGTTTTTT.

CDR3 amino acids: CASRGQGNTGELFF. CDR3 nucleotides: TGTGCCAGCAGGGGACAGGGGAACACCGGGGAGCTGTTTTTT. The chain carries TRBV2 and TRBJ2-2; 9 bases line up with TRBD1. V was pared by 6 bases and J by 1 base, with 0 bases of the junction left unmatched. The CDR3 is 14 amino acids. In germline, CDR1 is SNHLY, CDR2 FYNNEI.

This clone was observed a handful of times. The CDR3 nucleotides read TGTGCCAGCAGCTCCTCCCGGGACAGGTTCAACGAGCAGTACTTC. It codes for CASSSSRDRFNEQYF. The chain links TRBV7-8 to TRBJ2-7, with TRBD1 matching over 8 bases. The CDR3 extends over 15 amino acids. After removal of 4 bases from V and 5 bases from J, the junction contained 10 bases not matched to a gene. Germline loops: CDR1 SGHVS, CDR2 FQNEAQ.

This clone was recorded once. The chain recombines TRBV2 with TRBJ1-3; D is uncertain. This CDR3 is built from 16 residues. V shed 5 bases and J shed 0 bases, with 14 bases lying between them. The germline gives CDR1 SNHLY, CDR2 FYNNEI. CDR3 sequence: CASSSDGALSGNTIYF. As DNA, the CDR3 is TGTGCCAGCAGTTCGGACGGCGCGCTCTCTGGAAACACCATATATTTT.

The V call is TRBV5-1, the J call TRBJ2-3; D perhaps matches TRBD1 (5 bases). V gave up 0 bases and J gave up 1 base, with 9 bases separating them. The CDR3 loop spans 15 amino acids. CDR1 SGHRS and CDR2 YFSETQ come from the germline V gene. In DNA, the CDR3 is TGCGCCAGCAGCTTGGAGGGGTCACGCACAGATACGCAGTATTTT. This gives the protein CASSLEGSRTDTQYF.

The rearrangement links TRBV28 to TRBJ2-7, with D possibly matching TRBD1 (5 bases). V lost 8 bases and J lost 2, with 16 bases in between. Germline V gene data show CDR1 as MDHEN and CDR2 as SYDVKM. The CDR3 totals 14 residues. CDR3 in amino acids: CASGNRYPTYEQYF. The DNA for the CDR3 is TGTGCCAGCGGAAACAGGTATCCGACCTACGAGCAGTACTTC.

The rearrangement joins TRBV6-1 to TRBJ2-1; D unresolved. V lost 4 bases and J 3 bases, leaving 4 bases between the germline ends. The CDR3 has 12 amino acids. The germline gives CDR1 MNHNS, CDR2 SASEGT. The CDR3 reads CASSASYNEQFF. Written as DNA, the CDR3 is TGTGCCAGCAGTGCTAGCTACAATGAGCAGTTCTTC.

The chain couples TRBV18 to TRBJ1-4, with 7 positions matching TRBD1. Germline lookup yields CDR1 KGHSH and CDR2 LQKENI. The V gene end was trimmed by 6 bases and the J gene end by 3 bases; junction bases not matched to a gene: 7. The CDR3 loop spans 15 amino acids. This chain's CDR3 is CASSSRGPANEKLFF. In nucleotides, the CDR3 is TGTGCCAGCTCGTCAAGGGGGCCGGCTAATGAAAAACTGTTTTTT.

This clone was counted a few times. CDR3 in amino acids: CASSLIWQGGIEKLFF. The CDR3 nucleotides are TGTGCCAGCAGTTTAATTTGGCAGGGCGGGATTGAAAAACTGTTTTTT. The rearrangement joins TRBV27 to TRBJ1-4; perhaps TRBD1 as D (5 bases). This CDR3 has 16 amino acids. Trimming pared 2 bases from V and 7 bases from J, leaving 17 bases between. The germline gives CDR1 MNHEY, CDR2 SMNVEV (reference sequence).

This chain joins TRBV27 and TRBJ2-3, with D maybe TRBD2 (7 bases). Trimming removed 3 bases at V and 2 bases at J, with 15 bases between. Germline-derived CDR1 and CDR2 are MNHEY and SMNVEV (reference sequence). This CDR3 contains 16 residues. CDR3 sequence: CASSFGGGVNTDTQYF. The CDR3 DNA reads as TGTGCCAGCAGTTTCGGCGGGGGCGTTAACACAGATACGCAGTATTTT.

V is TRBV2 and J is TRBJ2-7, with D unresolved. The length of the CDR3 is 13 residues. The V and J ends lost 2 bases and 5 bases respectively, with 10 bases between them. Germline V gene data show CDR1 as SNHLY and CDR2 as FYNNEI. The CDR3 sequence is CASSEPFEDEQYF. DNA of the CDR3: TGTGCCAGCAGTGAACCTTTTGAAGACGAGCAGTACTTC.

The chain links TRBV19 to TRBJ2-3; the D gene is possibly TRBD2 (6 bases). Germline V gives CDR1 LNHDA, CDR2 SQIVND (reference sequence). The CDR3 contains 16 residues. The V gene lost 5 bases and the J gene lost 0 bases, with 15 bases spanning the gap. The CDR3 is CASSPGTHPSTDTQYF. As DNA, the CDR3 is TGTGCCAGTAGTCCCGGGACTCACCCTAGCACAGATACGCAGTATTTT. Full variable domain (remainder filled in from reference TRBV19 and TRBJ2-3): DGGITQSPKYLFRKEGQNVTLSCEQNLNHDAMYWYRQDPGQGLRLIYYSQIVNDFQKGDIAEGYSVSREKKESFPLTVTSAQKNPTAFYLCASSPGTHPSTDTQYFGPGTRLTVL.

The chain combines TRBV2 with TRBJ1-3; D is perhaps TRBD1 (6 bases). The V end was cut by 4 bases, the J end by 0 bases, with 7 bases between. This CDR3 is built from 14 residues. Germline values: CDR1 SNHLY, CDR2 FYNNEI. The chain's CDR3 is CASSGQVSGNTIYF. CDR3 DNA sequence: TGTGCCAGCAGTGGACAGGTCTCTGGAAACACCATATATTTT.

V is TRBV9 and J is TRBJ1-1; D perhaps matches TRBD1 (6 bases). Between the trimmed V and J ends, which lost 2 bases and 2 bases, there was a span of 13 bases. Germline lookup yields CDR1 SGDLS and CDR2 YYNGEE. The CDR3 is 15 residues long. The CDR3, as DNA: TGTGCCAGCAGCGTTTCGGGGGCAGTAAACACTGAAGCTTTCTTT. It yields the protein CASSVSGAVNTEAFF.

The chain carries TRBV11-3 and TRBJ1-1, with TRBD1 matching over 8 bases. CDR1 SGHNT and CDR2 YENEEA come from the germline V gene. This CDR3 has 15 amino acids. Losses at the gene ends were 0 bases for V and 5 bases for J; bases not matched to a gene: 5. CDR3: CASSLDGQGGTEAFF. CDR3 nucleotide sequence: TGTGCCAGCAGCTTAGATGGACAGGGTGGGACTGAAGCTTTCTTT.

As for this clone: Germline is not matched at one junction end, which may reflect a read error. The chain employs TRBV6-4 and TRBJ2-3; 7 bases match TRBD1. CDR3 length: 16 residues. From germline, CDR1 is MRHNA and CDR2 SNTAGT. Here the CDR3 reads CASSDSGTASTDTQYF. CDR3 nucleotide sequence: TGTGCCAGCAGCGACTCCGGGACAGCTAGCACAGATACGCAGTATTTT.

The chain has TRBV28 and TRBJ2-4, with 8 bases identical to TRBD2. The CDR3 consists of 12 residues. In germline, CDR1 is MDHEN, CDR2 SYDVKM. The ends lost 8 bases at V and 9 bases at J; junction bases unmatched: 6. The CDR3 loop reads CASAGGGSIQYF. In DNA, the CDR3 is TGTGCCAGCGCCGGGGGGGGTTCCATTCAGTACTTC.

The chain carries TRBV4-2 and TRBJ1-2; D gene ambiguous. The CDR3 runs to 15 residues. V was shortened by 0 bases and J by 11 bases, with 19 bases between the two germline ends. Germline CDR1 and CDR2: LGHNA and YNFKEQ. The CDR3 sequence is CASSQDRIRREGYTF. CDR3 nucleotide sequence: TGTGCCAGCAGCCAAGACCGTATTCGACGAGAAGGATACACCTTC.

This clone turned up a few times. The chain employs TRBV21-1 and TRBJ2-1; TRBD2 reflects the table's D call only, with no check against the DNA. TRBV21-1 is marked as a pseudogene. The CDR3 length is 13 residues. In DNA form, the CDR3 reads TGTGCCAGCAGCGCAAAAAGGGGGGGGGAGCAGTTCTTC. It translates to CASSAKRGGEQFF.

J is TRBJ2-7 and V is TRBV10-1; D may be TRBD1 (5 bases). Germline loops: CDR1 WNHNN, CDR2 SYGVQD (reference sequence). The CDR3 spans 15 residues. Trimming stripped 2 bases from V and 3 bases from J, with 14 bases between. CDR3 bases: TGCGCCAGCAGTGAGCATACAGGTGGTGGCTACGAGCAGTACTTC. This sequence encodes CASSEHTGGGYEQYF.

The V gene is TRBV6-6, the J gene TRBJ1-1; D is uncertain. Looked up from germline, CDR1 is MNHNY and CDR2 is SVGAGI (reference sequence). The V and J ends lost 6 bases and 8 bases respectively, with 10 bases between them. There are 11 residues in the CDR3. The chain's CDR3 is CASSPEPEAFF. CDR3 nucleotides: TGTGCCAGCAGCCCTGAACCGGAAGCTTTCTTT.

Here the CDR3 reads CASSLASRTSSSYNSPLHF. In DNA, the CDR3 is TGTGCCAGCAGCTTGGCCAGTAGGACATCAAGCTCCTATAATTCACCCCTCCACTTT. This rearrangement joins TRBV5-8 to TRBJ1-6; D is possibly TRBD1 (5 bases). The V end lost 0 bases, the J end lost 0 bases, and 16 bases lay between the germline ends. The CDR3 contains 19 residues. Germline lookup yields CDR1 SGHTS and CDR2 YDEGEE.